Included here is one TCR beta chain sequence, with context. It lacks a known antigen. No much larger clonotype is one base removed from it; base qualities were not supplied. The cohort was made up of about 670 healthy bone marrow donors. At the time of sampling, every cohort member was nominally healthy, though immune exposures that went unrecorded were likely present. The donor was CMV seronegative and was included in the group of 352 seronegative cohort members. A peripheral blood sample was provided by each donor, and peripheral blood mononuclear cells were used for TCR beta sequencing. Genomic DNA extraction from the blood cell samples was performed with the Qiagen DNeasy Blood Extraction Kit. The data stem from a study of cytomegalovirus exposure and HLA in healthy donors (dated 2017 in TCRdb). Context from the whole study: An earlier analysis of more than 550 of the donors reported 276 Gb of sequence data and roughly 120 million unique TCR beta sequences obtained from approximately 180 million T cells. An early release covering roughly 600 HLA-typed donors comprised about 300 gigabases of sequencing data and 85 million to 100 million unique TCR sequences. Among the roughly 400 genotyped donors, roughly 80% belonged to the genetic ancestry cluster associated with self-reported Caucasian donors. The study aimed to test whether signatures of past pathogen exposure could be identified by cataloging public T cell receptors. The study used immunosequencing to profile the T cell repertoires of approximately 690 subjects and linked those repertoires to cytomegalovirus serostatus. In addition to the first cohort of about 650 subjects, a separate validation cohort of approximately 110 different subjects was used. High-throughput TCR immunosequencing, statistical association of individual TCRs with disease status, and machine learning were combined to predict cytomegalovirus infection status. In a later analysis, previously published TCR beta repertoires from roughly 710 donors were re-analyzed and high-resolution HLA genotyping was added so that TCR occurrence patterns could be studied. In the later analysis, no new phenotypic data were used to find candidate immune exposures; instead, reliance was placed on TCR beta sequences and their occurrence across donors. In an earlier analysis of 500 to 650 of the donors, high-throughput TCR beta sequencing was used to judge whether each TCR beta V gene segment behaved as functional or pseudogenic. Alongside the repertoire data, information on donor age, sex, ethnicity and CMV serostatus was compiled. A later genetic analysis took genome-wide SNP genotypes for about three fifths of the roughly 670 donors and used that subset as a discovery cohort. All discovery cohort repertoires had been generated using a single sequencing platform. Both class I and class II loci were covered by HLA typing, at four-digit resolution. Typing coverage varied by locus: roughly 620-630 donors for A, B, C, DRB1 and DQB1; about 520 for DQA1; approximately 570 for DPA1; 450 to 480 for DPB1. Four or five DR-DQ haplotypes were handled as single units for association and clustering because linkage in the cohort was strong. Among about 360 genotyped donors of the cohort, an average of approximately 230,000 unique TCR beta nucleotide sequences were sequenced per donor, roughly a sixth of them non-productive. Overall study results and their limits: Because counts were too low, 15 to 20 rarely observed V segments, including chromosome 9 orphons, were excluded from the earlier analysis of some 590 of the donors. A later genetic analysis associated a missense DCLRE1C variant with V-gene and J-gene trimming of TCR beta chains, and an independent cohort replicated the association. According to a later genetic analysis, donors in an Asian-associated ancestry cluster had fewer N-insertions in productive TCRs than the approximately 700-donor mean. It was suggested by the authors that the approach could potentially be generalized to other disease states and immunological phenotypes. The presence/absence analyses assumed that sequencing depth was roughly uniform across donors, and that assumption may not be true. Several of the top co-occurrence clusters appeared to be linked to parvovirus B19, influenza, CMV and Epstein-Barr virus, according to a later analysis. The only immune exposure information available for the cohort was CMV serostatus. Across donors, most TCR sequences were observed very rarely, whereas some public TCRs were present in many individuals. Specific HLA alleles were associated with more than 15,000 TCR beta sequences at a false discovery rate of 0.05 in a later analysis. Correlated functional status among segregating V segments might reflect linkage disequilibrium, but an unknown experimental factor could not be ruled out. Broadly in line with IMGT annotations, most TCR beta V segments showed up in productive rearrangements about 90% or about 30% of the time in an earlier analysis of 450 to 750 of the donors. Most CMV-associated TCR beta chains appeared to be HLA-restricted in a later analysis, and the HLA associations seemed to be driven largely by CMV exposure. The study gave a list of more than 150 TCR beta chains associated with cytomegalovirus. A later analysis found that HLA-associated TCR beta chains were more clonally expanded and had lower generation probabilities than equally common non-associated chains. Because the 87-base-pair reads could not distinguish some IMGT-functional V segments, including TRBV6-2 and TRBV6-3, those segments were excluded. Only TCR beta chains were sequenced in this cohort, and the absence of alpha or paired-chain data limited detectable features. A further reported finding was that TCR beta sequences accurately predicted the HLA-A and HLA-B alleles for most subjects in the first cohort. When HLA alleles, especially DR and DQ, strongly co-occurred, attributing TCR associations to individual alleles was difficult. A cluster of highly shared sequence variants was judged likely to be a technical artifact of the sequencing pipeline. A few of the identified cytomegalovirus-associated TCR beta chains were confirmed in vitro to be specific for cytomegalovirus antigens. The classifier was reported to diagnose cytomegalovirus status with high specificity and sensitivity in both the original cohort and the validation cohort. Because some donors lacked HLA typing at each locus, the association tests relied only on the typed subset. In a later analysis, TCR association rates were found to vary across HLA loci, with the most associated TCRs seen for DRB1 alleles and the fewest for HLA-C alleles.

CDR1 and CDR2 are read off the germline V gene as SGHDT and YYEEEE. Trimming takes 7 bases off V and 5 bases off J; junction bases not matched to a gene: 15. There are 15 amino acids in the CDR3, from cysteine to phenylalanine inclusive. Just the 45-base CDR3 DNA is kept, in frame starting at base 1. The method behind the library was the immunoSEQ multiplex PCR assay. The multiplex PCR relied on a mix of 60 forward primers for TCR Vbeta segments and 13 reverse primers for TCR Jbeta segments. The CDR3 region of rearranged TCR beta genes was amplified from genomic DNA with a multiplex PCR assay. On the Illumina HiSeq System, the amplified TCR beta libraries were sequenced as 87-base-pair reads. As for the authors' bioinformatics: In a later analysis, tens of millions of unique TCR beta chains were counted across the 500 to 700 repertoires, and approximately 11 million of these chains were shared by at least two donors. Raw reads were error-corrected and collapsed into unique sequences with a nearest-neighbor algorithm that merged closely related sequences to remove PCR and sequencing errors. To assign V, D and J gene segments, CDR3 sequences were aligned to IMGT reference sequences. For a sequence to be retained, a match of at least six nucleotides to both a V gene segment and a J gene segment was required. A rearrangement was called productive if the CDR3 had no stop codons and remained in frame with V and J, and every other rearrangement was called non-productive. Following IMGT convention, CDR3 was defined as the stretch from the second conserved V-encoded cysteine up to the conserved J-encoded phenylalanine. The earlier analysis of around 640 of the donors excluded sequences that lacked an unambiguous match to a single V gene segment. In an earlier analysis of some 590 of the donors, a V segment was called functional when productive rearrangements were above 56.7%, and segregating when the standard deviation between donors exceeded 5%. A statistical classification framework was built for diagnosing cytomegalovirus status from the catalog of TCR beta chain sequences. A later analysis assigned V and J genes by comparing TCR nucleotide sequences with IMGT/GENE-DB human TR gene sequences. Using the TCRdist pipeline, a later analysis assigned CDR3 sequences along with most-parsimonious VDJ recombination scenarios. In a later analysis, every TCR beta chain was defined by the combination of its CDR3 amino acid sequence and its V-gene family, and reads without a unique V-gene family were dropped. A later analysis removed 592 highly shared, low-generation-probability nucleotide sequences to deal with suspected cross-contamination and a sequencing artifact. In a later analysis, a clonal expansion index for each public chain was calculated from normalized within-repertoire ranks of inferred template counts. In a later analysis, generation probabilities were computed with a VDJ recombination model fitted to out-of-frame rearrangements, and the resulting probabilities were checked against IGoR. Hypergeometric tests were used in a later analysis to score TCR-TCR, TCR-HLA and TCR-CMV co-occurrence, with a repertoire-size bias correction applied to the TCR pairs. To estimate false discovery rates, a later analysis permuted the HLA or CMV assignments 20 times. In a later analysis, co-occurring TCRs were grouped with DBSCAN, and TCRdist sequence similarity was added when clustering was performed within HLA-allele-positive subsets. For co-occurrence clustering, repertoires with fewer than 30,000 or more than 120,000 public chains were excluded, along with roughly 5 repertoires with anomalous nucleotide sharing. TCRdb limited this immuneACCESS table to in-frame rearrangements with V and J called. A share of clones is missing; checked studies link under half to unresolved V genes, and the rest is unexplained. Clone size and the V and J calls come from that table; the DNA yielded D and trimming. The sample yields 150,000 to 200,000 clones; 82% were counted once. The ten biggest clones cover approximately 1.5% of the sample.

The sequence came from a male donor in good health and CMV-seronegative. This chain joins TRBV5-6 to TRBJ2-7; TRBD2 fits 7 bases in the junction. The sample was PBMCs. The CDR3: CASRRPGGSLHEQYF. The bases are TGTGCCAGCCGCCGACCGGGGGGAAGCCTTCACGAGCAGTACTTC.